This T cell receptor (beta chain) was documented in a study of early T cells in non-severe SARS-CoV-2 infection. Across the whole study: Sequencing input comprised bulk RNA from unsorted whole blood; chain pairing was not available. The study's findings and limits: VDJdb-based annotation leaned toward anti-spike CD8 responses and missed private and CD4 specificities.

This clonotype was counted a few times. What it binds is not known. Unique molecular identifiers (one per individual cDNA molecule) were attached. MiXCR, applied by TCRdb to the 5' RACE reads, yields one record per CDR3 protein. The data contain approximately 69,000 distinct CDR3 sequences, over 9.5% of them singletons. The germline gives CDR1 SGDLS, CDR2 YYNGEE. V dropped 0 bases and J dropped 5 bases, with 8 bases sitting between them. The CDR3 is made up of 13 amino acids. Sequencing was performed on whole blood. This clonotype was obtained from an adult who was a healthcare worker with PCR-confirmed SARS-CoV-2 infection or an uninfected control (not recorded which). The rearrangement joins TRBV9 to TRBJ1-1; no definite D call. The DNA of the CDR3 is TGTGCCAGCAGCGTAGATTCCGGGACTGAAGCTTTCTTT. This translates into CASSVDSGTEAFF.